This paragraph reports one T cell receptor (beta chain). Its antigen is unknown. These data belong to a study of post-analysis software for immune sequencing data. Study-wide results and caveats: Relative to controls, patients had about 5 TRBV segments at higher frequency, with TRBV5-6, TRBV5-1 and TRBV20-1 among these.

Libraries were made from TCR beta cDNA, and they carried unique molecular identifiers. TCRdb itself ran the PCR reads through MiXCR, one entry per CDR3 protein. This sample has around 700,000 distinct CDR3 sequences, with around 60% found just once. Trimming pared 0 bases from V and 7 bases from J, leaving 19 bases between. CDR1 LNHNV and CDR2 YYDKDF come from the germline V gene (reference sequence). CDR3 length: 17 amino acids. Sequenced input: blood. The rearrangement joins TRBV15 to TRBJ2-1; D uncertain. The clonotype originates from a girl aged 2 to 10 with multiple sclerosis. The CDR3 sequence is CATSRDSWARGRNEQFF. In DNA, the CDR3 is TGTGCCACCAGCAGAGATAGTTGGGCCCGAGGTCGGAATGAGCAGTTCTTC.